These T cell receptor beta chains were read from a single sample in a study of T cells in localized non-small cell lung cancer. Some clones are missing from TCRdb's copy, which holds only in-frame ones; the method was immunoSEQ multiplex PCR. This table has around 130,000 clones, roughly 90% appearing once. The sample consisted of peripheral blood, taken before any cancer treatment. The source is a female donor aged 60 or older with stage I lung adenocarcinoma. CDR3s leave out the opening cysteine and the closing phenylalanine or tryptophan.

>TRBJ2-1|TRBV5-4
ASSIRTGYNEQF
>TRBJ2-1|TRBV4-1
ASSQEGVAGYNEQF
>TRBJ2-1|TRBV5-4
ASSLAGAREEF
>TRBJ2-5|TRBV9
ASSPTGTHQETQY
>TRBJ2-3|TRBV5-1
ASSLVADTQY
>TRBJ2-1|TRBV5-4
ASSLGSSLAGSYNEQF
>TRBJ2-3|TRBV5-4
ASSPAGQSTDTQY
>TRBJ2-7|TRBV6-6
ASIPRGSSYEQY
>TRBJ1-1|TRBV6-5
ASQDRGSTEAF
>TRBJ1-6|TRBV10-1
ASSGQINSPLH
>TRBJ1-2|TRBV11-2
ASTVGRAGDYGYT
>TRBJ2-3|TRBV7-8
ASRPAGHTDTQY
>TRBJ1-6|TRBV1
TSSQEGSRGRRNSPLH
>TRBJ2-3|TRBV19
ASSILGVTDTQY
>TRBJ2-7|TRBV9
ASSVGTSGRIFYEQY
>TRBJ2-3|TRBV28
ASSPRDRYTDTQY
>TRBJ2-7|TRBV6-1
ASSEGPRASSYEQY
>TRBJ2-3|TRBV7-8
ASSLLPGTHTDTQY
>TRBJ2-1|TRBV9
ASSARRPESSYNEQF
>TRBJ1-1|TRBV5-1
ASSLVAGHEAF
>TRBJ2-2|TRBV7-9
ASTPSLYTGELF
>TRBJ1-1|TRBV5-5
ASSLATGVYTEAF
>TRBJ2-5|TRBV5-6
ASSPGTEETQY
>TRBJ2-6|TRBV16
ASSQSGLLSGANVLT
>TRBJ1-2|TRBV7-9
ASSLQGRDGYT
>TRBJ1-2|TRBV4-1
ASSQDRGTVGYT
>TRBJ1-2|TRBV7-8
ASSPLQLYGYT
>TRBJ2-4|TRBV1
TSSQERKDGHIQY
>TRBJ2-5|TRBV5-1
ASSLGSAGWETQY
>TRBJ2-7|TRBV2
ATKTGGSYEQY
>TRBJ2-1|TRBV30
AWSVNLRNEQF
>TRBJ2-2|TRBV7-9
ASSYPGSAGVIGELF
>TRBJ1-4|TRBV5-1
ASRTGERGANEKLF
>TRBJ1-4|TRBV28
ASSLGRGQGNEKLF
>TRBJ2-7|TRBV14
ASSPQISGRARSYEQY
>TRBJ2-4|TRBV6-5
ASRLDPSGNIQY
>TRBJ2-1|TRBV9
ASSVSPLRDEQF
>TRBJ2-3|TRBV10-3
AIGSDSTDTQY
>TRBJ2-1|TRBV6-1
ASSEFRLAGGEQF
>TRBJ2-5|TRBV14
ASSLSGSGVQETQY
>TRBJ1-4|TRBV7-9
ASSTQQGTGEKLF
>TRBJ1-5|TRBV7-9
ASSLGQGYQPQH
>TRBJ1-2|TRBV7-9
ASSLAPGDGPH
>TRBJ2-1|TRBV6-5
ASSRTSGRWNEQF
>TRBJ2-7|TRBV6-5
ASTKTGDEQY
>TRBJ2-7|TRBV7-9
ASSWDRAGHEQY